This T cell receptor (beta chain) was profiled in a study of OX40 agonist ivuxolimab in advanced cancers. The V segment lost 2 bases and the J segment 8 bases; nucleotides outside the gene matches: 8. Germline V gene sequence: CDR1 MNHEY, CDR2 SVGAGI. CDR3 length: 14 residues. Some clones are missing from TCRdb's copy, which holds only in-frame ones; the method was immunoSEQ multiplex PCR. This sample carries about 31,000 clones, 82% of them seen once, and the ten largest clones take roughly 22%. This clonotype originated in an adult with an advanced solid tumor such as melanoma, head and neck, liver or kidney cancer. Sample: CD4+ or CD8+ T cells sorted from blood, taken in a trial of the OX40 agonist ivuxolimab. The chain employs TRBV6-5 and TRBJ1-1; 7 bases fit TRBD1. This chain's CDR3 is CASSYPGQRKEAFF. CDR3 nucleotides: TGTGCCAGCAGTTACCCGGGACAGAGGAAGGAAGCTTTCTTT.